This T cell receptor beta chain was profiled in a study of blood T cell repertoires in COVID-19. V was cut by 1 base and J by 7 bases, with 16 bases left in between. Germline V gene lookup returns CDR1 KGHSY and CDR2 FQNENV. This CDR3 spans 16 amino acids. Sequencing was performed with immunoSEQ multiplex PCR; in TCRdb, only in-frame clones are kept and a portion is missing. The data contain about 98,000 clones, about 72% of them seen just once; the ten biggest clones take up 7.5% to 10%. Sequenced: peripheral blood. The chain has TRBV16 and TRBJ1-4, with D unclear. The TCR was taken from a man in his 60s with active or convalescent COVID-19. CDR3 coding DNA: TGTGCCAGCAGCCAATATATCGGAGGGAATGGTGAAAAACTGTTTTTT. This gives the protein CASSQYIGGNGEKLFF.